The clone carrying this TCR beta chain has just a few counts. Its target is not known. The V gene lost 6 bases and the J gene lost 7 bases, with 13 bases spanning the gap. This CDR3 is built from 14 residues. From germline, CDR1 is MRHNA and CDR2 SNTAGT. This record belongs to a study of cytotoxic CD8 clonotypes in ibrutinib-treated CLL. As for the study in general: Researchers reported ten to twelve relapsed/refractory and over 14 treatment-naive patients, about 17 of them IGHV unmutated. Study-wide findings and caveats: Clonality increased at ibrutinib response and stayed stable in sustained remission. At progression, however, it fell back toward baseline. Baseline levels of clonality went above those of age-matched healthy donors and moved with circulating CD8+ T-cell counts.

Produced via immunoSEQ multiplex PCR; TCRdb's table is partial and in-frame only. This table has 200,000 or so clones, roughly three quarters appearing once. Specimen: PBMCs, collected after 12 months of ibrutinib treatment. This clonotype originated in a human donor with chronic lymphocytic leukemia. This chain joins TRBV6-4 and TRBJ1-6; D may be TRBD1 (5 bases). CDR3 nucleotides: TGTGCCAGCAGACTACACGGGGACAATTCACCCCTCCACTTT. Translation: CASRLHGDNSPLHF.